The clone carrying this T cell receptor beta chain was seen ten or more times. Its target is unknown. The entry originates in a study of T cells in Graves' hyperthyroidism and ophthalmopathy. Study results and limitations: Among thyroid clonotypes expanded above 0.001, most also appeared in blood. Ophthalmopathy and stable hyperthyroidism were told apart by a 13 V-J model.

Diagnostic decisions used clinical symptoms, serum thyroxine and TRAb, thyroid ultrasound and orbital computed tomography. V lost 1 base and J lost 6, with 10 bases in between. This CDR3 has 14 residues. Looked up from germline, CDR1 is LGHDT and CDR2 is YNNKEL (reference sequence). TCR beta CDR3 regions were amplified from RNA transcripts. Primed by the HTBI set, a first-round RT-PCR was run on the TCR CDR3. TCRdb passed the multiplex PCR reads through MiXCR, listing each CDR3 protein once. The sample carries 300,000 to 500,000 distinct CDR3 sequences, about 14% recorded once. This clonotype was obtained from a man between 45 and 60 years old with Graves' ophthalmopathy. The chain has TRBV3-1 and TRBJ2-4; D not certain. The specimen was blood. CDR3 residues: CASSQARLTNIQYF. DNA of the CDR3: TGTGCCAGCAGCCAAGCGCGGCTAACAAACATTCAGTACTTC. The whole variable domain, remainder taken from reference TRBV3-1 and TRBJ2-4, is DTAVSQTPKYLVTQMGNDKSIKCEQNLGHDTMYWYKQDSKKFLKIMFSYNNKELIINETVPNRFSPKSPDKAHLNLHINSLELGDSAVYFCASSQARLTNIQYFGAGTRLSVL.